This record covers a single TCR beta chain. Its antigen is unknown. The data stem from a study of T cell repertoires in cytomegalovirus infection. Study-level information: Well-studied HLA-B-restricted epitopes and recently identified HLA-C-restricted epitopes of CMV were both used in the study. CMV infection and matching HLA type were both indicated by public TCR beta signatures.

TCRdb itself ran the reads through MiXCR, one entry per CDR3 protein. Found here are about 770,000 distinct CDR3 sequences, 25% to 30% of them singletons; the top ten hold over 10%. This receptor was obtained from a human donor in good health (CMV status not recorded). Some clones in this sample may be carry-over from other donors' samples. Sequences were derived from cultured CD8+ T cells from PBMCs, sampled from culture after CMV antigen stimulation.

In nucleotides, the CDR3 is TGCAGTGCTAGAAGGGGAGGGGGAAATGGAGACATTCAGTACTTC. Translation: CSARRGGGNGDIQYF. The chain has TRBV20-1 and TRBJ2-4; D perhaps matches TRBD2 (7 bases). The CDR3 contains 15 residues. The germline V and J ends were trimmed by 2 bases and 8 bases, with 19 bases remaining between them. Germline V lookup: CDR1 DFQATT, CDR2 SNEGSKA (reference sequence).